Listed below are T cell receptor beta chains from one sample, sequenced in a study of cytomegalovirus exposure and HLA in healthy donors. Data came from immunoSEQ multiplex PCR; TCRdb stores just in-frame clones and leaves some out. This table has about 400,000 clones, 80% to 90% appearing once. Material for sequencing was PBMCs. The receptors derive from a woman aged 18 to 35 in good health and CMV-seronegative. Each CDR3 is given with its conserved first and last residue.

J gene,V gene,CDR3 protein
TRBJ2-3,TRBV28,CASSSRVAGVSGTQYF
TRBJ2-7,TRBV7-9,CASSHGNRGLPGEQYF
TRBJ2-1,TRBV7-9,CASSLRGGAYNEQFF
TRBJ2-7,TRBV2,CASSYGEQYF
TRBJ2-5,TRBV27,CASSNTPGTSGYQETQYF
TRBJ2-1,TRBV11-2,CASSFTSELWDEQFF
TRBJ1-3,TRBV2,CASRRRDSETGNTIYF
TRBJ2-7,TRBV29-1,CSVTFGLASNYEQYF
TRBJ1-5,TRBV6-1,CASSGQGQPQHF
TRBJ2-3,TRBV2,CASSSGTGRSTDTQYF
TRBJ1-5,TRBV28,CASSLNYRVWGNQPQHF
TRBJ1-6,TRBV7-9,CASSADMYNSPLHF
TRBJ1-2,TRBV28,CASSLAGTGSIGYTF
TRBJ1-4,TRBV27,CASSPRGFNEKLFF
TRBJ1-4,TRBV7-9,CASSPQTVDNEKLFF
TRBJ1-2,TRBV4-2,CASSQVAGISYGYTF
TRBJ2-7,TRBV6-5,CASSYGGEQYF
TRBJ1-4,TRBV4-1,CASSQIAGLEKLFF